This is a list of T cell receptor beta chains from one sample in a study of shared clonotypes between healthy human individuals. The data were produced by immunoSEQ multiplex PCR, yet TCRdb's version contains in-frame clones alone and is incomplete. The sample carries 1,500,000 or so clones, 98% to 99% recorded once. Sequenced: naive CD4+ T cells sorted from blood. These receptors were taken from a man younger than 45 in good health. Each CDR3 is given with its conserved first and last residue. The D gene is left open where the match is weak. Not every row has a clone size; where given, it reads once, few, many or a size class.

J gene,clone size,D gene,V gene,CDR3 protein,CDR3 DNA
TRBJ2-7,few,TRBD2,TRBV29-1,CSVSSGIGYEQYF,TGCAGCGTTAGTAGCGGGATTGGCTACGAGCAGTACTTC
TRBJ1-1,NA,NA,TRBV6-6,CASSYSLTVVLREAFF,TGTGCCAGCAGTTACTCCTTAACCGTCGTCCTCCGTGAAGCTTTCTTT
TRBJ1-1,NA,NA,TRBV5-6,CASSLWGKNTEAFF,TGTGCCAGCAGCTTGTGGGGCAAGAACACTGAAGCTTTCTTT
TRBJ2-7,NA,NA,TRBV28,CASSSRRGLSSYEQYF,TGTGCCAGCAGTTCCCGCAGGGGATTGAGCTCCTACGAGCAGTACTTC
TRBJ2-1,NA,NA,TRBV19,CASSRPQGFNEQFF,TGTGCCAGTAGTCGGCCCCAGGGTTTCAATGAGCAGTTCTTC
TRBJ2-7,NA,TRBD2,TRBV6-6,CASRGAGVRDEQYF,TGTGCCAGCAGGGGAGCGGGAGTACGCGACGAGCAGTACTTC
TRBJ2-6,NA,NA,TRBV7-3,CASSSDSGANVLTF,TGTGCCAGCAGCTCTGACTCTGGGGCCAACGTCCTGACTTTC
TRBJ2-1,NA,TRBD2,TRBV6-1,CASSESSGRHYYNEQFF,TGTGCCAGCAGCGAATCTAGCGGGAGGCACTACTACAATGAGCAGTTCTTC
TRBJ2-7,NA,TRBD1,TRBV5-1,CASSLGDRGDSEQYF,TGCGCCAGCAGCTTGGGTGACAGGGGGGATTCCGAGCAGTACTTC
TRBJ2-1,NA,TRBD1,TRBV6-6,CASDTARTGNNEQFF,TGTGCCAGCGATACCGCACGGACAGGAAACAATGAGCAGTTCTTC
TRBJ2-7,NA,TRBD1,TRBV27,CASSLSGTGTYEQYF,TGTGCCAGCAGTTTATCCGGGACAGGTACCTACGAGCAGTACTTC
TRBJ2-7,NA,TRBD2,TRBV29-1,CSAGLANEQYF,TGCAGCGCGGGACTAGCAAACGAGCAGTACTTC
TRBJ2-4,NA,NA,TRBV5-1,CASSLEGSKNIQYF,TGCGCCAGCAGCTTGGAGGGTTCCAAAAACATTCAGTACTTC
TRBJ2-5,NA,NA,TRBV5-1,CASSLDESRETQYF,TGCGCCAGCAGCTTGGATGAGTCGAGGGAGACCCAGTACTTC
TRBJ1-4,NA,NA,TRBV5-5,CASSLRGARNEKLFF,TGTGCCAGCAGCTTGAGGGGGGCGAGGAATGAAAAACTGTTTTTT
TRBJ2-3,NA,NA,TRBV20-1,CSVYLADTQYF,TGCAGTGTTTACTTGGCGGATACGCAGTATTTT
TRBJ2-2,NA,NA,TRBV27,CASSWSHGELFF,TGTGCCAGCAGTTGGAGCCATGGGGAGCTGTTTTTT
TRBJ2-5,NA,NA,TRBV7-9,CASSGGTPRETQYF,TGTGCCAGCAGCGGAGGGACCCCCAGGGAGACCCAGTACTTC
TRBJ2-5,NA,TRBD2,TRBV5-1,CASSLSPGGPQETQYF,TGCGCCAGCAGCTTGAGTCCGGGAGGGCCCCAAGAGACCCAGTACTTC
TRBJ1-2,NA,NA,TRBV7-3,CASRLTSLPGEGYTF,TGTGCCAGCAGGTTGACGTCACTCCCAGGGGAGGGCTACACCTTC
TRBJ2-7,NA,NA,TRBV7-2,CASRRTGQSDYEQYF,TGTGCCAGCAGACGAACGGGGCAGTCAGACTACGAGCAGTACTTC
TRBJ2-7,NA,NA,TRBV28,CASSGRVQYF,TGTGCCAGCAGTGGGCGGGTGCAGTACTTC
TRBJ1-5,NA,TRBD1,TRBV27,CASRPGQLRIANQPQHF,TGTGCCAGCAGGCCGGGACAGCTGCGAATTGCCAATCAGCCCCAGCATTTT
TRBJ1-1,NA,NA,TRBV2,CASSGAVEAFF,TGTGCCAGCAGTGGTGCGGTCGAAGCTTTCTTT
TRBJ1-4,NA,TRBD1,TRBV9,CASSVDGRGKLFF,TGTGCCAGCAGCGTAGACGGCAGGGGGAAACTGTTTTTT
TRBJ1-1,once,NA,TRBV27,CASSLYYRLTEAFF,TGTGCCAGCAGTTTATATTACAGACTCACTGAAGCTTTCTTT
TRBJ2-1,NA,TRBD1,TRBV28,CASSQDRDRGYNEQFF,TGTGCCAGCAGTCAGGACCGGGACAGGGGATACAATGAGCAGTTCTTC
TRBJ2-1,NA,TRBD2,TRBV18,CASSPQAGEYNEQFF,TGTGCCAGCTCACCACAAGCGGGAGAATACAATGAGCAGTTCTTC
TRBJ2-7,NA,NA,TRBV11-3,CASSRGSYEQYF,TGTGCCAGCAGCCGAGGGTCTTACGAGCAGTACTTC
TRBJ1-1,once,NA,TRBV15,CATSSPVNTEAFF,TGTGCCACCAGCAGCCCAGTGAACACTGAAGCTTTCTTT
TRBJ1-2,NA,NA,TRBV10-3,CAISGAGMDTF,TGTGCCATCAGTGGTGCAGGGATGGACACCTTC
TRBJ2-7,NA,TRBD2,TRBV14,CASSPTEGLAGSYEQYF,TGTGCCAGCAGCCCCACTGAGGGGCTAGCGGGCTCCTACGAGCAGTACTTC
TRBJ1-2,NA,NA,TRBV5-6,CASSLAGGGGYTF,TGTGCCAGCAGCTTGGCCGGGGGCGGTGGCTACACCTTC
TRBJ2-7,NA,NA,TRBV19,CASSGLRSSYEQYF,TGTGCCAGTAGCGGACTGAGGAGCTCCTACGAGCAGTACTTC
TRBJ2-7,NA,TRBD2,TRBV19,CASSNPGLSHYEQYF,TGTGCCAGTAGCAATCCGGGACTATCGCATTACGAGCAGTACTTC
TRBJ2-1,NA,TRBD2,TRBV2,CASTLQTGGLAGGLYNEQFF,TGTGCCAGCACCTTACAGACAGGAGGACTAGCGGGTGGCCTATACAATGAGCAGTTCTTC
TRBJ2-3,NA,TRBD1,TRBV2,CASSTGTGDTQYF,TGTGCCAGCAGCACCGGGACAGGGGATACGCAGTATTTT
TRBJ2-2,once,TRBD1,TRBV2,CASSVAARGTGIAGELFF,TGTGCCAGCAGTGTAGCGGCGCGGGGGACAGGGATTGCCGGGGAGCTGTTTTTT
TRBJ1-3,NA,NA,TRBV28,CASGRGVGNTIYF,TGTGCCAGCGGCCGGGGCGTCGGAAACACCATATATTTT
TRBJ2-3,NA,TRBD1,TRBV6-1,CASSGPPGTGPGDTQYF,TGTGCCAGCAGTGGCCCCCCCGGGACAGGACCCGGGGATACGCAGTATTTT
TRBJ1-1,NA,NA,TRBV30,CAWSKWGGDENTEAFF,TGTGCCTGGTCGAAGTGGGGCGGAGATGAGAACACTGAAGCTTTCTTT
TRBJ2-3,NA,TRBD1,TRBV7-2,CASSLDRRGTDTQYF,TGTGCCAGCAGCCTGGACAGGCGGGGCACAGATACGCAGTATTTT
TRBJ2-3,NA,TRBD2,TRBV28,CASSFRGGNTDTQYF,TGTGCCAGCAGTTTTAGGGGAGGGAACACAGATACGCAGTATTTT
TRBJ2-1,NA,NA,TRBV9,CASSPVGRGYNEQFF,TGTGCCAGCAGTCCCGTCGGGAGAGGTTACAATGAGCAGTTCTTC
TRBJ1-1,NA,NA,TRBV30,CAWRGARAEAFF,TGTGCCTGGAGGGGGGCTAGGGCTGAAGCTTTCTTT